The clone carrying this T cell receptor (beta chain) occurred a few times. Its specificity is unknown. The data stem from a study of post-analysis software for immune sequencing data. The study's findings and limits: Higher frequency in patients than in controls was seen for roughly five TRBV segments, with TRBV5-6, TRBV5-1 and TRBV20-1 among them.

The authors incorporated unique molecular identifiers into the TCR beta cDNA libraries. TCRdb re-called the PCR reads through MiXCR, storing one row per CDR3 protein. The sample gives some 240,000 distinct CDR3 sequences, just over 35% of which show up once; around 5.2% is in the top ten. Germline V lookup: CDR1 MNHNS, CDR2 SASEGT. Trimming cost V 1 base and J 0 bases, with 22 bases left between them. The CDR3 is made up of 21 amino acids. V and J are TRBV6-1 and TRBJ1-6; no clear D. What was sequenced was blood. The source is a girl aged 5 to 17 with multiple sclerosis. The CDR3 coding sequence is TGTGCCAGCAGTGAAGTTGCAAGGGTTTTCGGGATGAGCTCCTATAATTCACCCCTCCACTTT. This encodes CASSEVARVFGMSSYNSPLHF.